The 29 T cell receptor beta chains below were found in one sample sequenced in a study of T and B cells in COVID-19 patients. TRB was amplified from around 250-460 ng of blood genomic DNA. BIOMED2 TRB-A/B primer pools were used in multiplex TRB PCR. Using its own MiXCR run on the multiplex PCR reads, TCRdb lists one record per CDR3 protein. The data hold 15,000 to 20,000 distinct CDR3 sequences, with just over 35% observed a single time. The sequenced sample was blood. The receptors derive from a human donor with active COVID-19.

This clonotype is medium-sized (0.01 to 0.1%). The rearrangement uses TRBV19 and TRBJ1-2; 8 bases line up with TRBD1. The CDR3 spans 14 residues. The germline V gene encodes CDR1 LNHDA and CDR2 SQIVND (reference sequence). V lost 5 bases and J lost 5; bases outside the gene matches: 7. The CDR3 region is CASSVRQGRYGYTF. Written as DNA, the CDR3 is TGTGCCAGTAGTGTACGACAGGGGAGGTATGGCTACACCTTC.

The chain has TRBV29-1 and TRBJ2-1; 16 bases are a match to TRBD2. The CDR3 runs to 17 residues. The V gene's germline CDR1 is SQVTM and CDR2 ANQGSEA. The ends lost 1 base at V and 8 bases at J; junction bases unmatched: 8. The CDR3 region has the DNA TGCAGCGTTGAAGGACGGGGACTAGCGGGGGGGAAGGATGAGCAGTTCTTC. It specifies CSVEGRGLAGGKDEQFF.

This clonotype occurred a few times. The chain links TRBV21-1 to TRBJ2-7; the table's D gene call, TRBD1, was not cross checked with the DNA. TRBV21-1 is designated a pseudogene. The length of the CDR3 is 15 residues. CDR3 loop: CASQRRDRGSYEQYV. In DNA form, the CDR3 reads TGTGCCAGCCAGCGCCGGGACAGGGGGTCCTACGAGCAGTACGTC.

A note on this clonotype: This is likely a read error, given that the CDR3 carries no conserved phenylalanine or tryptophan at its end. V and J are TRBV5-6 and TRBJ2-5; no clear D gene. Germline V lookup: CDR1 SGHDT, CDR2 YYEEEE. This CDR3 contains 12 residues. Trimming stripped 0 bases from V and 5 bases from J, with 5 bases between. CDR3 coding DNA: TGTGCCAGCAGCTTGGCCTATGAGACCCAGTACCTC. It specifies CASSLAYETQYL.

This clonotype was found a few times. The genes are TRBV27 and TRBJ1-6; TRBD1 agrees at 11 bases. The CDR3 contains 14 residues. Unmatched junction bases numbered 9, after V lost 10 bases and J lost 10 bases. Per germline, CDR1 MNHEY and CDR2 SMNVEV (reference sequence). The CDR3 protein is CATTKGQGGSPLHF. Written as DNA, the CDR3 is TGTGCCACCACCAAGGGACAGGGGGGATCACCCCTCCACTTT.

The chain is built from TRBV5-4 and TRBJ2-1; 12 nucleotides match TRBD1. This CDR3 spans 16 amino acids. The ends lost 3 bases at V and 5 bases at J; junction bases unmatched: 6. Germline CDR1 SGHNT, CDR2 YYREEE (reference sequence). The CDR3 nucleotides read TGTGCCAGCAGCTCCACCGGGACAGGGGGCCACAATGAGCAGTTCTTC. Translating it yields CASSSTGTGGHNEQFF. The variable domain in full, completed from reference TRBV5-4 and TRBJ2-1, reads ETGVTQSPTHLIKTRGQQVTLRCSSQSGHNTVSWYQQALGQGPQFIFQYYREEENGRGNFPPRFSGLQFPNYSSELNVNALELDDSALYLCASSSTGTGGHNEQFFGPGTRLTVL.

Comments on this clonotype: This sequence may be a read error, since a much larger clone differs from it by one base. V is TRBV29-1 and J is TRBJ1-3; the D is unclear. The CDR3 has 15 amino acids. Per the germline V gene, CDR1 is SQVTM and CDR2 is ANQGSEA. Deletions cut 4 bases from V and 0 bases from J, with 13 bases between. CDR3 DNA sequence: TGCAGCGTTGGAGTCTGGGCACGCTCTGGAAACACCATATATTTT. Protein: CSVGVWARSGNTIYF.

This clonotype was counted at least ten times. V and J are TRBV6-5 and TRBJ2-7; 10 nucleotides match TRBD1. Unmatched junction bases numbered 5, after V lost 6 bases and J lost 3 bases. Germline V gives CDR1 MNHEY, CDR2 SVGAGI. This CDR3 has 14 residues. The CDR3 DNA sequence: TGTGCCAGCAGCCGGAGGACAGGGGGCTACGAGCAGTACTTC. Its translation: CASSRRTGGYEQYF.

The rearrangement uses TRBV19 and TRBJ1-4; tentatively, D is TRBD1 (5 bases). V lost 11 bases, J lost 2 bases, and 18 bases lay in between. The germline V gene has CDR1 LNHDA and CDR2 SQIVND (reference sequence). The CDR3 totals 15 residues. This CDR3 is CAASGGGQTNEKLFF. The CDR3 bases are TGTGCCGCGTCCGGGGGGGGTCAGACTAATGAAAAACTGTTTTTT.

This clonotype was seen more than once but under ten times. The chain uses TRBV6-6 and TRBJ2-3, with D possibly matching TRBD1 (5 bases). Germline loops: CDR1 MNHNY, CDR2 SVGAGI (reference sequence). This CDR3 comprises 16 residues. V gave up 8 bases and J gave up 4 bases, with 22 bases separating them. The CDR3: CASSAVPREGADTQYF. DNA of the CDR3: TGTGCCAGCTCCGCGGTGCCTCGCGAAGGGGCAGATACGCAGTATTTT.

The chain carries TRBV7-9 and TRBJ1-3; D uncertain. The CDR3 spans 15 residues. Trimming removed 5 bases from V and 0 bases from J, with 11 bases in between. The germline V gene has CDR1 SEHNR and CDR2 FQNEAQ (reference sequence). The CDR3 sequence is CASSPIEISGNTIYF. DNA for the CDR3: TGTGCCAGCAGCCCAATAGAAATCTCTGGAAACACCATATATTTT.

The V gene is TRBV11-1, the J gene TRBJ2-1; no reliable D call. The germline V gene encodes CDR1 SGHAT and CDR2 FQDESV (reference sequence). Between the trimmed V and J ends, which lost 2 bases and 0 bases, there was a span of 11 bases. This CDR3 region has 16 residues. CDR3 in DNA: TGTGCCAGCAGCTTACGGCCGGGTAGCTCCTACAATGAGCAGTTCTTC. Protein sequence: CASSLRPGSSYNEQFF.

In the case of this clonotype: This may arise from a read error, as a much more abundant clone is one base away. This chain connects TRBV29-1 to TRBJ2-5; D might be TRBD1 (5 bases). V was clipped by 6 bases and J by 3 bases, with 11 bases between them. Germline assignment: CDR1 SQVTM and CDR2 ANQGSEA. This CDR3 region has 12 residues. CDR3 coding DNA: TGCAGCGTGGAACCAGGGAAAGAGACCCAGTACTTC. It codes for CSVEPGKETQYF.

The chain uses TRBV6-5 and TRBJ2-5; D remains unclear. Trimming left V 1 base short and J 3 bases short, with 3 bases between. Looked up from germline, CDR1 is MNHEY and CDR2 is SVGAGI. The CDR3 length is 12 residues. CDR3 in amino acids: CASSYFKETQYF. In nucleotides, the CDR3 is TGTGCCAGCAGTTACTTCAAAGAGACCCAGTACTTC.

In this sample, this clonotype turned up a few times. This rearrangement joins TRBV5-6 to TRBJ2-7, with D unresolved. CDR1 is SGHDT and CDR2 is YYEEEE in the germline V gene. V was cut by 2 bases and J by 5 bases, with 5 bases left in between. This CDR3 has 11 residues. DNA for the CDR3: TGTGCCAGCAGCTTTATAAACGAGCAGTACTTC. Translated, it gives CASSFINEQYF.

The V gene is TRBV29-1, the J gene TRBJ2-2; D may be TRBD1 or TRBD2 (5 bases each). This CDR3 is built from 14 residues. The V gene's germline CDR1 is SQVTM and CDR2 ANQGSEA. For the CDR3, the DNA is TGCATCGTGGAGGACGGGGTAGGGGCCGGGGAGCTGTTTTTT. Translation gives CIVEDGVGAGELFF.

This clonotype was counted between two and nine times. The gene calls are TRBV6-2 or TRBV6-3 and TRBJ1-5, with D hard to call. Trimming took off 0 bases at V and 5 bases at J, with 5 bases between the two ends. Germline V CDR1 and CDR2: MNHEY, SVGEGT. The CDR3 length is 13 residues. The CDR3 region has the DNA TGTGCCAGCAGTTACTCAGGGTATCAGCCCCAGCATTTT. Its protein is CASSYSGYQPQHF.

This clonotype was detected a few times. This chain joins TRBV13 and TRBJ1-1; tentative D call: TRBD1 (6 bases). From germline, CDR1 is PRHDT and CDR2 FYEKMQ (reference sequence). The CDR3 sequence is 14 residues long. Trimming pared 4 bases from V and 0 bases from J, leaving 9 bases between. The CDR3 DNA sequence: TGTGCCAGCAGCTCGGACAGCTTGAACACTGAAGCTTTCTTT. It specifies CASSSDSLNTEAFF.

V usage is TRBV19 and J usage is TRBJ2-6, with 10 positions matching TRBD1. Germline assignment: CDR1 LNHDA and CDR2 SQIVND (reference sequence). The CDR3 is 18 residues long. The J segment lost 0 bases and the V segment lost 6 bases, leaving 8 bases of the junction unmatched. CDR3 nucleotide sequence: TGTGCCAGTAGGCTGGGACAGGGGCTCTTCTCTGGGGCCAACGTCCTGACTTTC. This codes for CASRLGQGLFSGANVLTF.

The V and J genes are TRBV18 and TRBJ2-7; D remains ambiguous. There are 12 residues in the CDR3. Germline V gene data show CDR1 as KGHSH and CDR2 as LQKENI. V lost 2 bases and J 5 bases, leaving 7 bases between the germline ends. The CDR3 DNA follows: TGTGCCAGCTCACCAAAAGGACACGAGCAGTACGTC. Translation gives CASSPKGHEQYV.

The chain couples TRBV13 to TRBJ2-2; weak D call: TRBD2 (5 bases). The CDR3 is made up of 15 amino acids. Germline values: CDR1 PRHDT, CDR2 FYEKMQ (reference sequence). V dropped 3 bases and J dropped 7 bases, with 15 bases sitting between them. CDR3 in amino acids: CASSLDAGVGGELFF. Here the CDR3 DNA reads TGTGCCAGCAGCTTGGATGCCGGGGTTGGCGGGGAGCTGTTTTTT.

This clonotype was picked up a small number of times. For the CDR3, the DNA is TGTGCCAGCAGTTCCCCCTTTCAGGGGGATAGGAACGGGGAGCTGTTTTTT. Amino acid sequence: CASSSPFQGDRNGELFF. The rearrangement joins TRBV6-2 or TRBV6-3 to TRBJ2-2; 7 bases are shared with TRBD1. CDR1 and CDR2 from the germline V gene are MNHEY and SVGEGT. Trimming cost V 4 bases and J 7 bases; bases outside gene matches: 15. This CDR3 is built from 17 residues.

The chain employs TRBV12-3 or TRBV12-4 and TRBJ2-1; D is perhaps TRBD1 or TRBD2 (5 bases each). V lost 6 bases to trimming and J lost 1 base, with 13 bases between them. The CDR3 is 15 residues long. The CDR3, as DNA: TGTGCCAGCAGCCGGGGACGGAAATCCTACAATGAGCAGTTCTTC. It translates to CASSRGRKSYNEQFF.

This clonotype came up a few times. The chain carries TRBV12-3 or TRBV12-4 and TRBJ2-2, with D possibly TRBD2 on 5 matching bases. Deletions cut 1 base from V and 6 bases from J, with 6 bases between. CDR3 length: 13 residues. CDR3 nucleotide sequence: TGTGCCAGCAGTTTAGGCGGGTCCGGGGAGCTGTTTTTT. This translates into CASSLGGSGELFF.

This chain connects TRBV5-4 to TRBJ2-7; 12 positions agree with TRBD2. Trimming removed 3 bases from V and 3 bases from J; junction bases left unmatched: 7. The germline CDR1 and CDR2 sequences are SGHNT and YYREEE (reference sequence). The CDR3 extends over 16 amino acids. The CDR3 nucleotides are TGTGCCAGCAGCTCCTGGACTAGCGGGACAAGCTACGAGCAGTACTTC. Translated, it gives CASSSWTSGTSYEQYF.

The rearrangement links TRBV6-1 to TRBJ2-7; 9 bases align to TRBD1. The germline CDR1 and CDR2 sequences are MNHNS and SASEGT. V lost 0 bases to trimming and J lost 4 bases; unmatched junction nucleotides: 4. CDR3 length equals 15 residues. The CDR3 is CASSEAPGQGYEQYV. CDR3 coding DNA: TGTGCCAGCAGTGAAGCCCCGGGACAGGGATACGAGCAGTACGTC.

The genes are TRBV20-1 and TRBJ2-7; D call uncertain. The ends were cut back, 0 bases at V and 7 bases at J, with 7 bases in the middle. Germline V gene sequence: CDR1 DFQATT, CDR2 SNEGSKA (reference sequence). This CDR3 has 11 residues. The CDR3 is CSARDPLEQYV. The CDR3 bases are TGCAGTGCTAGAGATCCCCTAGAGCAGTACGTC.

The gene calls are TRBV6-5 and TRBJ2-3; 12 bases line up with TRBD2. Trimming cost V 5 bases and J 4 bases; bases outside gene matches: 16. CDR1 and CDR2 (germline): MNHEY, SVGAGI. The CDR3 consists of 19 residues. CDR3 DNA: TGTGCCAGCAGTACTCGACTAGCGGGGGACGAACCACCCCCAGATACGCAGTATTTT. This gives the protein CASSTRLAGDEPPPDTQYF.

The genes are TRBV5-6 and TRBJ2-5, with D uncertain. The CDR3 is 16 amino acids. Per the germline V gene, CDR1 is SGHDT and CDR2 is YYEEEE. Trimming stripped 0 bases from V and 3 bases from J, with 15 bases between. CDR3 DNA sequence: TGTGCCAGCAGCTTGGCCCCTCAAGGGCCCGAAGAGACCCAGTACTTC. Amino acid sequence: CASSLAPQGPEETQYF.